The 13 T cell receptor beta chains below were found in one sample sequenced in a study of vaccination effects on CD4 cells after COVID-19. Profiled with immunoSEQ multiplex PCR; TCRdb holds only in-frame clones, not every one. The data hold about 72,000 clones, with about 80% observed a single time. Their antigens remain unidentified. Viral peptide pool expansion of antigen-specific CD4+ T cells preceded sequencing in the ViraFEST assay. The authors isolated CD4+ T cells after around nine days of culture. Participants were given two doses of BNT162b2 or mRNA-1273 vaccine. The sequencing used CD4+ T cells from PBMCs cultured with HCoV-229E spike peptides, collected after COVID-19 vaccination. These receptors were taken from a human donor who received a COVID-19 vaccine.

This chain links TRBV7-2 with TRBJ2-5; 7 nucleotides agree with TRBD2. This CDR3 has 14 residues. From germline, CDR1 is SGHTA and CDR2 FQGNSA. The J segment lost 4 bases and the V segment lost 3 bases, leaving 5 bases of the junction unmatched. The CDR3 DNA reads TGTGCCAGCAGCTTCGCACTAGCGTCAGAGACCCAGTACTTC. As protein: CASSFALASETQYF.

This clone was detected only once. The chain uses TRBV6-5 and TRBJ2-4; TRBD1 might be the D (6 bases). The CDR3 contains 13 residues. V gave up 5 bases and J gave up 5 bases, with 10 bases separating them. The germline CDR1 and CDR2 sequences are MNHEY and SVGAGI. CDR3 nucleotides: TGTGCCAGCAGTACAGGGTTGGAAAACATTCAGTACTTC. Translation gives CASSTGLENIQYF.

The chain recombines TRBV5-1 with TRBJ2-5; no clear D. Germline loops: CDR1 SGHRS, CDR2 YFSETQ. The V and J ends lost 4 bases and 5 bases respectively, with 21 bases between them. This CDR3 region has 16 residues. This CDR3 is CASSPPGSDHYETQYF. The DNA for the CDR3 is TGCGCCAGCAGCCCGCCGGGTTCGGACCACTATGAGACCCAGTACTTC.

In its sample, this clone was seen a few times. This chain links TRBV2 with TRBJ1-1; TRBD1 aligns across 7 bases. The V gene's germline CDR1 is SNHLY and CDR2 FYNNEI. The CDR3 has 14 residues. J was trimmed by 0 bases and V by 6 bases; bases with no gene match: 4. DNA for the CDR3: TGTGCCAGCAGAAGGGACAGCGTGAACACTGAAGCTTTCTTT. Encoded protein: CASRRDSVNTEAFF.

The chain recombines TRBV23-1 with TRBJ2-1; 10 bases line up with TRBD2. TRBV23-1 belongs to the ORF category, with a function that is uncertain. The J segment lost 6 bases and the V segment lost 8 bases, leaving 13 bases of the junction unmatched. The length of the CDR3 is 16 residues. The CDR3 sequence is CASQRGGSSPPNEQFF. For the CDR3, the DNA is TGCGCCAGCCAGCGGGGGGGTAGTAGCCCCCCCAATGAGCAGTTCTTC.

This clone showed up just once. The chain recombines TRBV6-5 with TRBJ1-1; 7 nucleotides align to TRBD1. Germline CDR1 is MNHEY and CDR2 is SVGAGI. V lost 8 bases to trimming and J lost 0 bases; unmatched junction nucleotides: 3. The CDR3 is 13 residues long. The CDR3, as DNA: TGTGCCAGCGGACAGGCTTTGAACACTGAAGCTTTCTTT. It codes for CASGQALNTEAFF.

The chain uses TRBV28 and TRBJ1-4; D unresolved. Per the germline V gene, CDR1 is MDHEN and CDR2 is SYDVKM. The length of the CDR3 is 15 residues. V was trimmed by 1 base and J by 8 bases, leaving 14 bases between them. DNA for the CDR3: TGTGCCAGCAGTTTATCGGGGAGTTCGAAGGAAAAACTGTTTTTT. This sequence encodes CASSLSGSSKEKLFF.

This chain joins TRBV5-1 and TRBJ1-1; D is unresolved. With 0 bases removed from V and 2 bases from J, the gap between germline ends came to 8 bases. CDR3 size: 14 residues. Germline CDR1 and CDR2: SGHRS and YFSETQ. In DNA form, the CDR3 reads TGCGCCAGCAGCTTGGGTCTAGTCAACACTGAAGCTTTCTTT. It encodes CASSLGLVNTEAFF. The complete variable domain, with remaining parts taken from reference TRBV5-1 and TRBJ1-1, reads KAGVTQTPRYLIKTRGQQVTLSCSPISGHRSVSWYQQTPGQGLQFLFEYFSETQRNKGNFPGRFSGRQFSNSRSEMNVSTLELGDSALYLCASSLGLVNTEAFFGQGTRLTVV.

This chain connects TRBV7-9 to TRBJ2-3; tentative D call: TRBD2 (5 bases). Germline V gene sequence: CDR1 SEHNR, CDR2 FQNEAQ (reference sequence). This CDR3 spans 13 amino acids. V dropped 7 bases and J dropped 9 bases, with 17 bases sitting between them. DNA for the CDR3: TGTGCCAGCAAGACTGACGGCCCGGGGACGCAGTATTTT. Translation gives CASKTDGPGTQYF.

As regards this clone: This sample includes further DNA sequences coding for the same CDR3. This chain links TRBV29-1 with TRBJ2-2, with a possible D match to TRBD2 (5 bases). Germline CDR1 and CDR2: SQVTM and ANQGSEA. Trimming shortened V by 6 bases and J by 2 bases, and 10 bases separated the two germline ends. The CDR3 loop spans 13 amino acids. CDR3 sequence reads: CSVDRGNTGELFF. In nucleotides, the CDR3 is TGCAGCGTGGACCGGGGAAACACCGGGGAGCTGTTTTTT.

V and J are TRBV6-2 or TRBV6-3 and TRBJ2-3; D might be TRBD2 (5 bases). This CDR3 contains 14 residues. Trimming left V 6 bases short and J 1 base short, with 11 bases between. Germline values: CDR1 MNHEY, CDR2 SVGEGT. The CDR3 coding sequence is TGTGCCAGCAGCCAACCCGGGGGCACAGATACGCAGTATTTT. Its translation: CASSQPGGTDTQYF.

This clone was seen only a few times. This chain uses TRBV6-1 with TRBJ2-2; D is undetermined. The CDR3 is 15 amino acids. The germline CDR1 and CDR2 sequences are MNHNS and SASEGT. The V and J ends lost 0 bases and 4 bases respectively, with 9 bases between them. The CDR3: CASSEASTGTGELFF. The CDR3 DNA follows: TGTGCCAGCAGTGAAGCGTCGACGGGCACCGGGGAGCTGTTTTTT.

This rearrangement joins TRBV7-3 to TRBJ2-3; D is unclear. Germline CDR1 reads SGHTA; CDR2 reads FQGTGA. Deletions cut 5 bases from V and 2 bases from J, with 8 bases between. There are 13 residues in the CDR3. CDR3 sequence (DNA): TGTGCCAGCAGCCTCAAAAACACAGATACGCAGTATTTT. Its protein product is CASSLKNTDTQYF.